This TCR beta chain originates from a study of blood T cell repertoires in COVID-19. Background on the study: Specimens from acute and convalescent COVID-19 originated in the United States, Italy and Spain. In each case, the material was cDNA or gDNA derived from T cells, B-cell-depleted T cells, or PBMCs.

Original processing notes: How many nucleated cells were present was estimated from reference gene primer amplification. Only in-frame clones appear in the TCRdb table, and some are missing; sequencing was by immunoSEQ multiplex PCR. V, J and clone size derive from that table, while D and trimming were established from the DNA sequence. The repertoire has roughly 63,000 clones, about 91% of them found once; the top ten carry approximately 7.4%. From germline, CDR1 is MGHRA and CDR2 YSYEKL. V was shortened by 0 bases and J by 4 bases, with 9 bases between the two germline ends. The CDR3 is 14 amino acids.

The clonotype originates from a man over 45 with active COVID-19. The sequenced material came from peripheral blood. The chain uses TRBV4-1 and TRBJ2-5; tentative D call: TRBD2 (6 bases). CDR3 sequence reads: CASSQEEGPETQYF. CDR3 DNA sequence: TGCGCCAGCAGCCAAGAGGAGGGTCCAGAGACCCAGTACTTC.